These 5 T cell receptor beta chains came from one sample sequenced in a study of OX40 agonist ivuxolimab in advanced cancers. Here immunoSEQ multiplex PCR was the method, and the copy in TCRdb shows in-frame clones only, minus some. Here the sample spans around 80,000 clones, about 85% being singletons. Specimen: CD4+ or CD8+ T cells sorted from blood, collected in a trial of the OX40 agonist ivuxolimab. These receptors came from an adult with an advanced solid tumor such as melanoma, head and neck, liver or kidney cancer.

This chain uses TRBV14 with TRBJ2-1; D possibly corresponds to TRBD2 (6 bases). Trimming stripped 3 bases from V and 13 bases from J, with 28 bases between. CDR1 is SGHDN, CDR2 FVKESK, per germline. This CDR3 has 17 amino acids. CDR3 protein: CASSHIAPPGLAPPQFF. The CDR3 nucleotides read TGTGCCAGCAGCCATATCGCACCCCCGGGGCTAGCGCCTCCTCAGTTCTTC.

The gene calls are TRBV7-2 and TRBJ1-1; D perhaps matches TRBD1 (6 bases). The CDR3 totals 15 residues. The V gene lost 5 bases and the J gene lost 4 bases, with 17 bases spanning the gap. Germline V CDR1 and CDR2: SGHTA, FQGNSA. In DNA form, the CDR3 reads TGTGCCAGCAGCAAGCAACAGGGAAGGGGCACTGAAGCTTTCTTT. Translation: CASSKQQGRGTEAFF.

This clone has just one count. The chain links TRBV18 to TRBJ1-1; 10 bases are a match to TRBD1. CDR1 is KGHSH and CDR2 is LQKENI in the germline V gene. This CDR3 region has 13 residues. Unmatched junction bases numbered 0, after V lost 4 bases and J lost 4 bases. Here the CDR3 DNA reads TGTGCCAGCTCACGGACAGGGGGCACTGAAGCTTTCTTT. Protein: CASSRTGGTEAFF.

The chain is built from TRBV7-2 and TRBJ1-4; no clear D gene. The germline V and J ends were trimmed by 2 bases and 0 bases, with 7 bases remaining between them. Germline-derived CDR1 and CDR2 are SGHTA and FQGNSA. The CDR3 spans 15 residues. The CDR3 DNA reads as TGTGCCAGCAGCTTAAGGGTCGCAACTAATGAAAAACTGTTTTTT. Translation: CASSLRVATNEKLFF. Full variable domain (outside the CDR3, taken from reference TRBV7-2 and TRBJ1-4): GAGVSQSPSNKVTEKGKDVELRCDPISGHTALYWYRQSLGQGLEFLIYFQGNSAPDKSGLPSDRFSAERTGGSVSTLTIQRTQQEDSAVYLCASSLRVATNEKLFFGSGTQLSVL.

The chain has TRBV19 and TRBJ1-5; TRBD1 matches 9 bases. V lost 7 bases, J lost 7 bases, and 14 bases stayed unmatched. Germline loops: CDR1 LNHDA, CDR2 SQIVND (reference sequence). CDR3 length: 16 residues. As DNA, the CDR3 is TGTGCCAGTAACTCCCCCGGGACAGGGTCCCGGCAGCCCCAGCATTTT. Amino acid sequence: CASNSPGTGSRQPQHF.